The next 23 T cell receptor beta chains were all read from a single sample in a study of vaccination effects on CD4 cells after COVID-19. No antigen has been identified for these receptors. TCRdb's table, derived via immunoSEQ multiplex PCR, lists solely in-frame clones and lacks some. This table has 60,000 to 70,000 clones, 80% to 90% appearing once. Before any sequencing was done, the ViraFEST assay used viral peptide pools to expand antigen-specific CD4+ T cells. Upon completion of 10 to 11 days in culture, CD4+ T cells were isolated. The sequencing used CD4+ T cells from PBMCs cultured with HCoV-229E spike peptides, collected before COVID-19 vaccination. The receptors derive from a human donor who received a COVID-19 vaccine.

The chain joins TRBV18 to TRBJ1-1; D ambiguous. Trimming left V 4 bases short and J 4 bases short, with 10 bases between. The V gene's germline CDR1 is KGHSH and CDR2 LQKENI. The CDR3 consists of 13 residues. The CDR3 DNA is TGTGCCAGCTCACACGGGGAAACCACTGAAGCTTTCTTT. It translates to CASSHGETTEAFF.

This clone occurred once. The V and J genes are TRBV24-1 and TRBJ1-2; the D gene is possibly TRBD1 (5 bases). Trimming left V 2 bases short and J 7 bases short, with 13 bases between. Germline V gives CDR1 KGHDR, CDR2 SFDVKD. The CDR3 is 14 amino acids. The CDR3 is CATSDSRGASGYTF. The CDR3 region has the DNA TGTGCCACCAGTGATTCCCGGGGCGCGAGTGGCTACACCTTC.

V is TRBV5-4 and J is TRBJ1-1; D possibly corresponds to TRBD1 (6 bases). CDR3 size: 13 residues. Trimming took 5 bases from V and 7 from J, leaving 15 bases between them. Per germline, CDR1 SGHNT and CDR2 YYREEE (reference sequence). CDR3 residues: CASSTGQLNEAFF. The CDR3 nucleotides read TGTGCCAGCAGTACTGGACAGCTTAATGAAGCTTTCTTT.

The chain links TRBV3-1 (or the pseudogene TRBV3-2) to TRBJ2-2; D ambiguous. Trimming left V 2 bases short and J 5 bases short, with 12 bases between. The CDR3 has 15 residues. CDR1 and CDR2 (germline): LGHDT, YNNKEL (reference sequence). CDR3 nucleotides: TGTGCCAGCAGCCAACGCTTAACAGTGACCGGGGAGCTGTTTTTT. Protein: CASSQRLTVTGELFF.

The CDR3 nucleotides read TGTGCCAGCAGCCAAGATCATGGATTTCGACAGACCCAGTACTTC. As protein: CASSQDHGFRQTQYF. The rearrangement links TRBV3-1 (or the pseudogene TRBV3-2) to TRBJ2-5, with no clear D. V gave up 0 bases and J gave up 6 bases, with 14 bases separating them. There are 15 residues in the CDR3. Germline CDR1 and CDR2: LGHDT and YNNKEL (reference sequence).

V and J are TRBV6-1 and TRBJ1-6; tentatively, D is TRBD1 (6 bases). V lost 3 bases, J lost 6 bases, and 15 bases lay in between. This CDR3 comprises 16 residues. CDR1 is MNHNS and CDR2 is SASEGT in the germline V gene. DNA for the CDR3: TGTGCCAGCAGTGAGGGGGGGCAGGGGTTTAATTCACCCCTCCACTTT. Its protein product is CASSEGGQGFNSPLHF.

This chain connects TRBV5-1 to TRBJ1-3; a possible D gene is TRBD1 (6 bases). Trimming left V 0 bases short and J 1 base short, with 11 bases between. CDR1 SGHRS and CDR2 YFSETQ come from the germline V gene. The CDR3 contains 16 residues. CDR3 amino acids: CASSLGQAASGNTIYF. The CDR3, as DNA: TGCGCCAGCAGCTTGGGACAGGCGGCTTCTGGAAACACCATATATTTT.

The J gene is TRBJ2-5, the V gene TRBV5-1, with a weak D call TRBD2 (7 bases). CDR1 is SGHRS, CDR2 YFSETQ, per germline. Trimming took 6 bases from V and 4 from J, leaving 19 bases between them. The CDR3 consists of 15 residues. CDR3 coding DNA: TGCGCCAGCATCCCCAGTGGGGGGGCATCAGAGACCCAGTACTTC. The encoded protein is CASIPSGGASETQYF.

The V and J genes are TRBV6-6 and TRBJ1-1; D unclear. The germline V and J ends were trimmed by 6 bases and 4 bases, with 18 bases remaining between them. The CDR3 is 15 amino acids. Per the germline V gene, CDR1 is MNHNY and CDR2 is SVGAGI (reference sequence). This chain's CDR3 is CASRELDLTVTEAFF. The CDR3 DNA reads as TGTGCCAGCAGGGAACTGGACTTAACGGTCACTGAAGCTTTCTTT.

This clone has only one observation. This CDR3 is CATRDPRLAYNEQFF. CDR3 DNA: TGTGCCACCAGAGATCCACGACTGGCTTACAATGAGCAGTTCTTC. The chain carries TRBV27 and TRBJ2-1; D remains unclear. Deletions cut 10 bases from V and 4 bases from J, with 20 bases between. The CDR3 totals 15 residues. Germline V gene sequence: CDR1 MNHEY, CDR2 SMNVEV (reference sequence).

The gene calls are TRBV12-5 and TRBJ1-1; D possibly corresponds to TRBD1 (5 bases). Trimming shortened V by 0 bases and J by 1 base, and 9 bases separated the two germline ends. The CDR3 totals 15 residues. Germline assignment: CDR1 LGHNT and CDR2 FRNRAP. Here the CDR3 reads CASGLVLGGNTEAFF. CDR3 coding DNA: TGTGCTAGTGGTTTGGTACTCGGGGGGAACACTGAAGCTTTCTTT.

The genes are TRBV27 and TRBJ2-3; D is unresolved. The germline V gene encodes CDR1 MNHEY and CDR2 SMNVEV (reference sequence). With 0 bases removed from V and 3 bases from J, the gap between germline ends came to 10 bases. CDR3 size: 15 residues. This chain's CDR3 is CASSLSAGPTDTQYF. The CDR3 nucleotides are TGTGCCAGCAGTTTATCGGCCGGACCTACAGATACGCAGTATTTT.

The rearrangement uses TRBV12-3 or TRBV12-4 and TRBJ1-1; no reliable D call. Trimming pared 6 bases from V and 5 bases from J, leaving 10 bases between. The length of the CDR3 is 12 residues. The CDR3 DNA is TGTGCCAGCAGCTTCCCCCTGACTGAAGCTTTCTTT. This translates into CASSFPLTEAFF.

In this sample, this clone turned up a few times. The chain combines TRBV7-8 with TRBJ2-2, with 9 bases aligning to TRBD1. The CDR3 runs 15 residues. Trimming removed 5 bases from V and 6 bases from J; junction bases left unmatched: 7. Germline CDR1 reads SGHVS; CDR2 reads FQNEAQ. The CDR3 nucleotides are TGTGCCAGCAGCCACGACAGGGGGAGGGCCGGGGAGCTGTTTTTT. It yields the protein CASSHDRGRAGELFF.

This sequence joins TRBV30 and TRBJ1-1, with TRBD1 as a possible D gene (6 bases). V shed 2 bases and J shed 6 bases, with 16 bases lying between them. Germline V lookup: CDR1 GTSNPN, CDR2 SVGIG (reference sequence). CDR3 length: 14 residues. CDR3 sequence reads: CAWSRDIAFAEAFF. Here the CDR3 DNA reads TGTGCCTGGAGTCGGGACATCGCTTTTGCTGAAGCTTTCTTT.

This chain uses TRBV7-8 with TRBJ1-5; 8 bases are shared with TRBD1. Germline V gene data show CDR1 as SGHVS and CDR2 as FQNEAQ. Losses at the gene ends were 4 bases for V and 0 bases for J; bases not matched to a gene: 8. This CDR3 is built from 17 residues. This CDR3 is CASSSGTGFFSNQPQHF. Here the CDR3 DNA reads TGTGCCAGCAGCTCCGGGACAGGATTTTTTAGCAATCAGCCCCAGCATTTT.

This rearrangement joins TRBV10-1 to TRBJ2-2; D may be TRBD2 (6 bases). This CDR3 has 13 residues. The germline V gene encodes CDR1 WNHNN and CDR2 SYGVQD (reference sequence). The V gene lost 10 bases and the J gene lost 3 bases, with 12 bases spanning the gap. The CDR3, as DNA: TGCGCCACGAGTCGGGGGTACACCGGGGAGCTGTTTTTT. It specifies CATSRGYTGELFF.

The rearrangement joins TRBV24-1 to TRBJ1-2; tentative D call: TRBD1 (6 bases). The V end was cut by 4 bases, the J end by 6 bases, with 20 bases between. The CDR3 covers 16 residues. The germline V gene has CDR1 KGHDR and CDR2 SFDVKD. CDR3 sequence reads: CATSEGVQGGSNGYTF. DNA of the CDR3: TGTGCCACCAGTGAGGGGGTACAGGGAGGATCAAATGGCTACACCTTC.

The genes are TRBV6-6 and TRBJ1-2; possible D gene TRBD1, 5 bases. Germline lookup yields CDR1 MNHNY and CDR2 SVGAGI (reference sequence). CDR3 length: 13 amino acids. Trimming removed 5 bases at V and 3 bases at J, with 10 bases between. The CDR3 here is CASSPQGHYGYTF. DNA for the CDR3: TGTGCCAGCAGTCCTCAGGGTCACTATGGCTACACCTTC.

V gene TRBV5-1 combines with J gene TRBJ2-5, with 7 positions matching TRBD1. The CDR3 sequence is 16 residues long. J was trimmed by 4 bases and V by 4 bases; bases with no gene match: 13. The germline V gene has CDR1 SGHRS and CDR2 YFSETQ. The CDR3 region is CASSLRTGAVGETQYF. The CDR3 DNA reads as TGCGCCAGCAGCCTCAGGACAGGTGCGGTGGGAGAGACCCAGTACTTC.

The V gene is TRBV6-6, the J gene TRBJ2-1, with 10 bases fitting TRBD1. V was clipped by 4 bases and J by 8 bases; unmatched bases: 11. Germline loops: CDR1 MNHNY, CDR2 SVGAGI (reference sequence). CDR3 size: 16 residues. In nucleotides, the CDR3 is TGTGCCAGCAGTTCTCCCCGGGACAGGGGCCACCATGAGCAGTTCTTC. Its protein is CASSSPRDRGHHEQFF.

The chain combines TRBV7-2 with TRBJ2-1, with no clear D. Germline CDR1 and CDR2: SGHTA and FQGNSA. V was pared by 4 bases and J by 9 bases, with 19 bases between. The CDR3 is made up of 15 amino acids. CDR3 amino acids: CASSSTRAFSGEQFF. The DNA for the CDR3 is TGTGCCAGCAGCTCAACCCGGGCCTTTTCGGGTGAGCAGTTCTTC.

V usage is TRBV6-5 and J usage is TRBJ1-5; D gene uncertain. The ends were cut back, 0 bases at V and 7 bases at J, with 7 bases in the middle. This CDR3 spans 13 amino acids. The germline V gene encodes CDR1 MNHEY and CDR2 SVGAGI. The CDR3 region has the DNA TGTGCCAGCAGTTACTCGGTAGAACAGCCCCAGCATTTT. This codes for CASSYSVEQPQHF.